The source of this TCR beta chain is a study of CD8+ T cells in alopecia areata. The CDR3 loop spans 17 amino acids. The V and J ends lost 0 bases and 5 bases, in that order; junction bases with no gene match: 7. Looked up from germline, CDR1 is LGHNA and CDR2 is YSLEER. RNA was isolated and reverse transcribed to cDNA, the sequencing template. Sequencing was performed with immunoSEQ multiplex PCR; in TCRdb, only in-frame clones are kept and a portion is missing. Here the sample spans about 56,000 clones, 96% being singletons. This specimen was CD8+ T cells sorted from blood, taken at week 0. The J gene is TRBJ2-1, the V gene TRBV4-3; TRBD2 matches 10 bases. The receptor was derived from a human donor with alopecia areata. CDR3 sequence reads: CASSQDTAGGPNNEQFF. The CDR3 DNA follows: TGCGCCAGCAGCCAAGATACAGCGGGGGGGCCAAACAATGAGCAGTTCTTC.